These 17 T cell receptor beta chains were sequenced from one sample in a study of blood T cell repertoires in COVID-19. Only in-frame clones appear in the TCRdb table, and some are missing; sequencing was by immunoSEQ multiplex PCR. The sample contains a few hundred thousand clones, approximately 84% of which appear only once. The sequencing input was peripheral blood. The receptor set was obtained from a man aged 45 to 65 with acute or convalescent COVID-19.

The gene calls are TRBV3-1 (or the pseudogene TRBV3-2) and TRBJ1-4, with 7 positions matching TRBD1. V dropped 3 bases and J dropped 8; count of bases not matched to a gene: 9. Germline lookup yields CDR1 LGHDT and CDR2 YNNKEL (reference sequence). This CDR3 is built from 15 residues. CDR3 in DNA: TGTGCCAGCAGCCATCGCAGACAGGGCGGAGAAAAACTGTTTTTT. Translation: CASSHRRQGGEKLFF.

In this sample, this clone turned up once. The gene calls are TRBV5-1 and TRBJ1-2; TRBD1 might be the D (6 bases). Trimming removed 4 bases at V and 3 bases at J, with 10 bases between. This CDR3 is 13 amino acids long. Germline V gives CDR1 SGHRS, CDR2 YFSETQ. CDR3 DNA sequence: TGCGCCAGCAGCACAGGGTCCGACTATGGCTACACCTTC. Its protein is CASSTGSDYGYTF.

The rearrangement joins TRBV6-6 to TRBJ2-2; TRBD1 matches at 9 bases. Losses at the gene ends were 5 bases for V and 6 bases for J; bases not matched to a gene: 16. The CDR3 length is 18 residues. The germline gives CDR1 MNHNY, CDR2 SVGAGI (reference sequence). The CDR3: CASSPSFTGGARAGELFF. As DNA, the CDR3 is TGTGCCAGCAGTCCCTCTTTCACAGGGGGCGCGAGGGCCGGGGAGCTGTTTTTT.

This clone was recorded once. This chain connects TRBV6-5 to TRBJ2-7, with 8 bases matching TRBD2. The J segment lost 0 bases and the V segment lost 4 bases, leaving 5 bases of the junction unmatched. This CDR3 contains 15 residues. Germline CDR1 MNHEY, CDR2 SVGAGI. CDR3 DNA sequence: TGTGCCAGCAGTTTCTGGCGGGAGGACTCCTACGAGCAGTACTTC. Translation: CASSFWREDSYEQYF.

This clone was seen a few times. The chain employs TRBV19 and TRBJ1-5; 8 bases fit TRBD1. Germline CDR1 is LNHDA and CDR2 is SQIVND (reference sequence). This CDR3 contains 16 residues. The J segment lost 5 bases and the V segment lost 7 bases, leaving 13 bases of the junction unmatched. CDR3: CASTTIPDRDHQPQHF. The CDR3, as DNA: TGTGCCAGTACTACCATTCCGGACAGGGACCATCAGCCCCAGCATTTT.

The gene calls are TRBV6-5 and TRBJ1-5; the match to TRBD1 covers 8 bases. Germline CDR1 reads MNHEY; CDR2 reads SVGAGI. The V gene end was trimmed by 6 bases and the J gene end by 6 bases; junction bases not matched to a gene: 4. This CDR3 spans 13 amino acids. The CDR3 DNA sequence: TGTGCCAGCAGGACAGGGGAATTTCAGCCCCAGCATTTT. This encodes CASRTGEFQPQHF.

V gene TRBV19 combines with J gene TRBJ2-2; D is possibly TRBD1 (6 bases). Germline values: CDR1 LNHDA, CDR2 SQIVND (reference sequence). Trimming stripped 2 bases from V and 1 base from J, with 14 bases between. The CDR3 runs to 17 residues. The CDR3 protein is CASSISGVKLNTGELFF. DNA for the CDR3: TGTGCCAGTAGTATATCAGGGGTCAAACTGAACACCGGGGAGCTGTTTTTT.

This chain joins TRBV6-2 or TRBV6-3 and TRBJ1-4; 7 nucleotides align to TRBD1. CDR3 length equals 15 residues. In germline, CDR1 is MNHEY, CDR2 SVGEGT. V lost 6 bases, J lost 0 bases, and 4 bases stayed unmatched. This chain's CDR3 is CASRPTGATNEKLFF. DNA for the CDR3: TGTGCCAGCAGACCTACAGGGGCAACTAATGAAAAACTGTTTTTT.

The chain has TRBV20-1 and TRBJ1-6, with TRBD1 identical over 7 bases. The CDR3 has 14 amino acids. Trimming cost V 3 bases and J 5 bases; bases outside gene matches: 4. CDR1 is DFQATT and CDR2 is SNEGSKA in the germline V gene (reference sequence). The CDR3 is CSASTDRDNSPLHF. As DNA, the CDR3 is TGCAGTGCTAGTACCGACAGGGATAATTCACCCCTCCACTTT.

About this clone itself: Sequence at one end of the junction differs from germline and may be a read error. This rearrangement joins TRBV7-9 to TRBJ2-1; 8 bases are a match to TRBD1. The germline gives CDR1 SEHNR, CDR2 FQNEAQ (reference sequence). The CDR3 is 12 amino acids. The DNA of the CDR3 is TGTGCCAGCAGCCACGACAGGGGAGTACGGATCTTC. Translated: CASSHDRGVRIF.

The genes are TRBV3-1 (or the pseudogene TRBV3-2) and TRBJ2-6; D remains ambiguous. Germline V lookup: CDR1 LGHDT, CDR2 YNNKEL (reference sequence). Trimming left V 6 bases short and J 0 bases short, with 6 bases between. The CDR3 covers 14 residues. The chain's CDR3 is CASRSYSGANVLTF. The CDR3 DNA is TGTGCCAGCAGGTCGTACTCTGGGGCCAACGTCCTGACTTTC.

The chain links TRBV7-8 to TRBJ1-5; possibly TRBD1 for D (5 bases). The CDR3 contains 15 residues. Germline lookup yields CDR1 SGHVS and CDR2 FQNEAQ. Trimming left V 0 bases short and J 7 bases short, with 13 bases between. This CDR3 reads CASSLASSGFQPQHF. CDR3 nucleotides: TGTGCCAGCAGCTTAGCCTCATCAGGGTTCCAGCCCCAGCATTTT.

The rearrangement links TRBV18 to TRBJ1-1; no definite D call. The V end was cut by 2 bases, the J end by 5 bases, with 24 bases between. CDR3 size: 18 residues. CDR1 and CDR2 from the germline V gene are KGHSH and LQKENI. In nucleotides, the CDR3 is TGTGCCAGCTCACCAGACGGTTTGTGGGCCTCGGAATTAACTGAAGCTTTCTTT. Its protein product is CASSPDGLWASELTEAFF.

This clone was detected once. The chain links TRBV2 to TRBJ2-5; 10 nucleotides align to TRBD2. Germline CDR1 is SNHLY and CDR2 is FYNNEI. The CDR3 runs to 16 residues. V shed 3 bases and J 5 bases; nucleotides not matched to a gene: 9. CDR3 protein: CASSEKGLARRETQYF. CDR3 nucleotides: TGTGCCAGCAGTGAGAAGGGACTAGCGAGACGTGAGACCCAGTACTTC.

The J gene is TRBJ1-2, the V gene TRBV5-1, with 12 bases aligning to TRBD1. V was pared by 3 bases and J by 5 bases, with 5 bases of the junction left unmatched. CDR3 length equals 15 residues. Germline V gives CDR1 SGHRS, CDR2 YFSETQ. CDR3 nucleotide sequence: TGCGCCAGCAGCTCGGGACAGGGGGCGGCATATGGCTACACCTTC. Translation: CASSSGQGAAYGYTF. The variable domain in full, with the rest retrieved from reference TRBV5-1 and TRBJ1-2, is KAGVTQTPRYLIKTRGQQVTLSCSPISGHRSVSWYQQTPGQGLQFLFEYFSETQRNKGNFPGRFSGRQFSNSRSEMNVSTLELGDSALYLCASSSGQGAAYGYTFGSGTRLTVV.

The chain links TRBV6-1 to TRBJ1-6; 7 nucleotides line up with TRBD1. Germline assignment: CDR1 MNHNS and CDR2 SASEGT. The junction had 4 bases not matched to a gene; V was cut back by 1 base and J by 13 bases. The CDR3 contains 13 residues. DNA of the CDR3: TGTGCCAGCAGTGAAGGGGGACAGAATCCCCTCCACTTT. Its translation: CASSEGGQNPLHF.

The chain links TRBV27 to TRBJ2-2, with D perhaps matching TRBD1 (6 bases). This CDR3 region has 14 residues. Germline-derived CDR1 and CDR2 are MNHEY and SMNVEV (reference sequence). Trimming removed 7 bases at V and 1 base at J, with 10 bases between. The chain's CDR3 is CASTRTVNTGELFF. The CDR3 bases are TGTGCCAGCACTCGGACAGTGAACACCGGGGAGCTGTTTTTT.